This entry describes one TCR beta chain. This clone has just a few counts. It has no known antigen specificity. Base qualities are not at hand, and no much larger clone is one base apart. This entry comes from a study of cytomegalovirus exposure and HLA in healthy donors (dated by TCRdb to 2017 to 2019). Background for the entire study: An earlier analysis of approximately 550 of the donors reported 250 to 300 Gb of sequence data and some 100 million unique TCR beta sequences from about 180 million T cells. An early release covering just under 650 HLA-typed donors comprised approximately 290 gigabases of sequencing data and tens of millions of unique TCR sequences. Among the roughly 390 genotyped donors, 75% to 90% belonged to the genetic ancestry cluster associated with self-reported Caucasian donors. The study was designed to test whether signatures of past pathogen exposure could be identified by cataloging public T cell receptors. Using immunosequencing, the study profiled T cell repertoires from around 680 subjects and related those repertoires to cytomegalovirus serostatus. Along with the 666-subject first cohort, a separate validation cohort of over 90 different subjects was used. To predict cytomegalovirus infection status, the study combined high-throughput TCR immunosequencing, statistical association of individual TCRs with disease status, and machine learning. In a later analysis, previously published TCR beta repertoires from 600 to 850 donors were re-analyzed and high-resolution HLA genotyping was added so that TCR occurrence patterns could be studied. Rather than drawing on any new phenotypic data, the later analysis identified candidate immune exposures from TCR beta sequences and the way those sequences occurred across donors. An earlier analysis of 587 of the donors used high-throughput TCR beta sequencing to judge whether each TCR beta V gene segment behaved as functional or pseudogenic. Donor age, sex, ethnicity and CMV serostatus were compiled alongside the repertoire data. A later genetic analysis used genome-wide SNP genotypes for about 65% of the roughly 700 donors, treating that subset as a discovery cohort. All discovery cohort repertoires had been generated using a single sequencing platform. Class I and class II HLA loci were covered by the typing at four-digit resolution. The number of donors typed differed by locus, with about 620-630 for A, B, C, DRB1 and DQB1, roughly 520 for DQA1, some 570 for DPA1, and around 450 for DPB1. Roughly 5 DR-DQ haplotypes were treated as single units for association and clustering because of strong linkage in the cohort. On average, about 200,000 unique TCR beta nucleotide sequences were sequenced per donor among a few hundred genotyped donors of the cohort, with roughly 18% of those sequences being non-productive. General study outcomes and caveats: The study gave a list of over 150 TCR beta chains associated with cytomegalovirus. A later analysis reported that several top co-occurrence clusters appeared linked to parvovirus B19, influenza, CMV and Epstein-Barr virus. The sequencing pipeline was judged likely to have produced a cluster of highly shared sequence variants as a technical artifact. The authors suggested that the approach could potentially be extended to other disease states and immunological phenotypes. In both the original and validation cohorts, the classifier was reported to diagnose cytomegalovirus status with high specificity and sensitivity. According to a later genetic analysis, donors in an Asian-associated ancestry cluster had fewer N-insertions in productive TCRs than the approximately 650-donor mean. At a false discovery rate of 0.05, a later analysis linked 16,951 TCR beta sequences to specific HLA alleles. An earlier analysis of around 500 of the donors showed that most TCR beta V segments appeared in productive rearrangements either about 87% or about 30% of the time, which broadly matched IMGT annotations. Correlated functional status among segregating V segments might be attributable to linkage disequilibrium, but an unknown experimental factor could not be ruled out. Because HLA typing was unavailable for some donors at each locus, only the typed subset was used in association tests. In vitro tests confirmed that a few of the cytomegalovirus-associated TCR beta chains recognize cytomegalovirus antigens. Some IMGT-functional V segments, including TRBV6-2 and TRBV6-3, could not be told apart with the 87-base-pair reads, so those segments were excluded. V-gene and J-gene trimming of TCR beta chains was associated with a missense DCLRE1C variant in a later genetic analysis, and the association was replicated in an independent cohort. The presence/absence analyses assumed that sequencing depth was roughly uniform across donors, and that assumption may not be true. A further reported finding was that TCR beta sequences accurately predicted the HLA-A and HLA-B alleles for most subjects in the first cohort. Because counts were too low, roughly 17 rarely observed V segments, including chromosome 9 orphons, were left out of the earlier analysis of 500 to 750 of the donors. In a later analysis, the rate of TCR association differed among HLA loci, with DRB1 alleles having the most associated TCRs and HLA-C alleles having the fewest. In a later analysis, most CMV-associated TCR beta chains were found to appear HLA-restricted, with HLA associations seemingly driven largely by CMV exposure. A later analysis found that HLA-associated TCR beta chains were more clonally expanded and had lower generation probabilities than equally common non-associated chains. Most TCR sequences were observed very rarely across donors, whereas some public TCRs were present in many individuals. Only TCR beta chains were sequenced in this cohort, and the absence of alpha or paired-chain data limited detectable features. For the cohort, immune exposure information was limited to CMV serostatus. Assigning TCR associations to individual alleles was difficult when HLA alleles, especially DR and DQ, strongly co-occurred.

V is pared back by 2 bases and J by 8 bases, with 6 bases lying between the germline termini. The germline V gene (reference sequence) yields MNHNY for CDR1 and SVGAGI for CDR2. Its CDR3 holds 11 amino acids, cysteine through phenylalanine. The kept DNA is CDR3 alone, 33 bases in frame from the first base. The cohort consisted of more than 650 healthy bone marrow donors. All cohort members were sampled while nominally healthy, although unrecorded immune exposures were likely present. The donor was CMV seropositive and was included in the group of approximately 310 seropositive cohort members. Each donor provided a peripheral blood sample, and peripheral blood mononuclear cells were used for TCR beta sequencing. Genomic DNA was extracted from the blood cell samples with the Qiagen DNeasy Blood Extraction Kit. Library generation was performed with the immunoSEQ multiplex PCR assay. A mixture of 60 forward primers for TCR Vbeta segments and 13 reverse primers for TCR Jbeta segments was used in the multiplex PCR. The CDR3 region of rearranged TCR beta genes was amplified from genomic DNA by a multiplex PCR assay. On the Illumina HiSeq System, the amplified TCR beta libraries were sequenced as 87-base-pair reads. The paper's processing steps were these. A later analysis counted approximately 74 million unique TCR beta chains across the 550 to 800 repertoires, and roughly 11 million of these chains were shared by at least two donors. Raw reads were error-corrected and collapsed into unique sequences with a nearest-neighbor algorithm that merged closely related sequences to remove PCR and sequencing errors. To assign V, D and J gene segments, CDR3 sequences were aligned to IMGT reference sequences. For a sequence to be retained, a match of at least six nucleotides was required to both a V gene segment and a J gene segment. Rearrangements were classified as productive when the CDR3 lacked stop codons and remained in frame with V and J, and all other rearrangements were classified as non-productive. Following IMGT convention, CDR3 was defined as the stretch from the second conserved V-encoded cysteine to the conserved J-encoded phenylalanine. The earlier analysis of approximately 590 of the donors excluded any sequence lacking an unambiguous match to a single V gene segment. In an earlier analysis of around 600 of the donors, V segments were called functional above 56.7% productive rearrangements and were called segregating when the between-donor standard deviation exceeded 5%. To diagnose cytomegalovirus status from the catalog of TCR beta chain sequences, a statistical classification framework was built. A later analysis assigned V and J genes by comparing TCR nucleotide sequences with IMGT/GENE-DB human TR gene sequences. Using the TCRdist pipeline, a later analysis assigned CDR3 sequences along with most-parsimonious VDJ recombination scenarios. A later analysis defined each TCR beta chain by its CDR3 amino acid sequence plus V-gene family, and excluded reads lacking a unique V-gene family. As a way to deal with suspected cross-contamination and a sequencing artifact, a later analysis dropped under 600 nucleotide sequences that were highly shared and had low generation probability. For each public chain, a later analysis derived a clonal expansion index from normalized ranks of inferred template counts within each repertoire. In a later analysis, generation probabilities were computed using a VDJ recombination model fitted to out-of-frame rearrangements, and the results were checked against IGoR. In a later analysis, hypergeometric tests were used to score TCR-TCR, TCR-HLA and TCR-CMV co-occurrence, with a repertoire-size bias correction applied to TCR pairs. False discovery rates were estimated in a later analysis by permuting HLA or CMV assignments 20 times. In a later analysis, co-occurring TCRs were grouped using DBSCAN, with TCRdist sequence similarity added in when clustering inside HLA-allele-positive subsets. Co-occurrence clustering excluded repertoires with fewer than 30,000 or more than 120,000 public chains, plus five with anomalous nucleotide sharing. TCRdb retrieved this table from immuneACCESS and kept in-frame rearrangements only. Not all clones are present; in checked studies, unresolved V genes account for under half, and no reason is known for the remainder. From that table come the V and J calls and clone size; the DNA was used to work out D and trimming. The sample data list under 150,000 clones, and 75% to 85% of these were observed just once. The top ten hold 6.2% of the sample.

Sequencing was done on a sample of PBMCs. The chain is encoded by TRBV6-6 joined to TRBJ1-1; the D region possibly corresponds to TRBD1 (5 bases align). The origin of this receptor is a woman in her thirties or forties in good health and CMV-seropositive. The DNA sequence follows: TGTGCCAGCAGTTACGGGGCGGAAGCTTTCTTT. This is translated as CASSYGAEAFF.